The entry below gives a single T cell receptor beta chain sequence along with its context. Antigen unknown. The data were obtained in a study of cytotoxic CD8 clonotypes in ibrutinib-treated CLL. Study details: IGHV unmutated around 17; relapsed/refractory some ten; treatment-naive over 14. A median roughly twelve months of treatment, range 6 to 36, preceded the collection of response samples. Recorded responses included around 25 partial and 2 complete; following median 68 months, approximately 14 stayed remitted and 12 progressed.

The table came from immunoSEQ multiplex PCR; TCRdb's copy has only in-frame clones and leaves some out. This repertoire shows roughly 160,000 clones, 81% found once; its top ten account for roughly 2%. General observations from the study: Researchers report that baseline clonality outpaced age-matched healthy donors and tracked circulating CD8+ T-cell counts.

CDR1 and CDR2 from the germline V gene are MNHEY and SMNVEV (reference sequence). CDR3 length equals 16 residues. V dropped 3 bases and J dropped 7 bases, with 19 bases sitting between them. The chain joins TRBV27 to TRBJ2-1, with D uncertain. The sequence was collected from a human donor with chronic lymphocytic leukemia. Sequencing used PBMCs, obtained after 12 months of ibrutinib treatment. CDR3 sequence: CASSFLTTQSPNEQFF. The CDR3 coding sequence is TGTGCCAGCAGTTTCCTGACCACGCAATCACCGAATGAGCAGTTCTTC.